This TCR beta chain was profiled in a study of cytomegalovirus exposure and HLA in healthy donors. Germline V CDR1 and CDR2: MNHEY, SMNVEV (reference sequence). The junction had 5 bases not matched to a gene; V was cut back by 3 bases and J by 0 bases. This CDR3 has 15 amino acids. PCR employed 60 Vbeta and 13 Jbeta primers. Using immunoSEQ multiplex PCR, the repertoire was profiled, and TCRdb retains in-frame clones only, with some absent. The sample consists of about 120,000 clones, about 85% of them appearing once. This clone turned up a few times. This receptor was obtained from a young man in good health and CMV-seropositive. The rearrangement joins TRBV27 to TRBJ2-7; 7 bases fit TRBD2. Sequenced material: PBMCs. The DNA for the CDR3 is TGTGCCAGCAGTTTCCTAGCGGACCTCTCCTACGAGCAGTACTTC. Its translation is CASSFLADLSYEQYF.